This T cell receptor (beta chain) originates from a study of blood T cell repertoires in COVID-19. Whole-study context: Acute-phase and convalescent COVID-19 samples originated in the United States, Italy and Spain.

Clones were sequenced by immunoSEQ multiplex PCR, and TCRdb holds only the in-frame ones, with some missing. The sample records 70,000 to 80,000 clones, 75% to 90% being singletons. Trimming cost V 8 bases and J 1 base; bases outside gene matches: 3. Germline values: CDR1 LNHDA, CDR2 SQIVND (reference sequence). The CDR3 runs 13 residues. This TCR came from a woman at least 80 years old with active or convalescent COVID-19. The chain is built from TRBV19 and TRBJ1-1; 8 bases map to TRBD1. The sample comprised peripheral blood. CDR3 region: CASFGQGNTEAFF. CDR3 nucleotide sequence: TGTGCCAGTTTTGGACAGGGGAACACTGAAGCTTTCTTT.